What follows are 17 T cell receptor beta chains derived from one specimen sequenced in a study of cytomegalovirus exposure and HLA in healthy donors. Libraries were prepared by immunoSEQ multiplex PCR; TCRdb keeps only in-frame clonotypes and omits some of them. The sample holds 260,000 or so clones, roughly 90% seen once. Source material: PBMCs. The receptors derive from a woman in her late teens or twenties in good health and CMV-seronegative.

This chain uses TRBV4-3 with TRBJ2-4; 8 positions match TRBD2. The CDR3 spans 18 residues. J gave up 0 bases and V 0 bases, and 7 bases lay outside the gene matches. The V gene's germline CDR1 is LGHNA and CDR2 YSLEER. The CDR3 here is CASSQDSGRSLAKNIQYF. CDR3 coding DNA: TGCGCCAGCAGCCAAGACAGCGGGAGATCACTAGCCAAAAACATTCAGTACTTC.

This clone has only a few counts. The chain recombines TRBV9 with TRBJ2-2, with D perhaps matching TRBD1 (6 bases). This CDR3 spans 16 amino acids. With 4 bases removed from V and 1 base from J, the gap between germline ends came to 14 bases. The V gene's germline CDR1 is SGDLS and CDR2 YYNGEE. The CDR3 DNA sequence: TGTGCCAGCAGCCCCTTTAGGGACAAGAACACCGGGGAGCTGTTTTTT. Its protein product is CASSPFRDKNTGELFF.

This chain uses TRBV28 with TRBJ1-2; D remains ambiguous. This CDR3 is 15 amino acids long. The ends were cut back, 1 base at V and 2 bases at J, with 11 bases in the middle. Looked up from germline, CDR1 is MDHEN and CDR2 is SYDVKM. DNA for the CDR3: TGTGCCAGCAGTTTATCCGGGTTACCGAACTATGGCTACACCTTC. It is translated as CASSLSGLPNYGYTF.

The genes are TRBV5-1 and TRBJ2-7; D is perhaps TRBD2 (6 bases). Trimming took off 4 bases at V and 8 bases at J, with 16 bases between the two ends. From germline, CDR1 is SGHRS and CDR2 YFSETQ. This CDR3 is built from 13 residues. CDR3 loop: CASSPGGAAQQYF. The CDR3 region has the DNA TGCGCCAGCAGCCCCGGGGGAGCTGCCCAGCAGTACTTC.

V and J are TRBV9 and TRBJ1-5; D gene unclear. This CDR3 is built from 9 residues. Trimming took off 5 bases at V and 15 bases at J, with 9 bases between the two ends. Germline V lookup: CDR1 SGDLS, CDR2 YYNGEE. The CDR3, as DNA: TGTGCCAGCAGGGGAGGTGGGCATTTT. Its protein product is CASRGGGHF.

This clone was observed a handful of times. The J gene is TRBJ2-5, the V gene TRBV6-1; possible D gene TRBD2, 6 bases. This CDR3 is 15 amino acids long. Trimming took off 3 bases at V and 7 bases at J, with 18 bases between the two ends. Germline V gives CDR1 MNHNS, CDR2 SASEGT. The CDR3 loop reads CASSEGDGRGVTQYF. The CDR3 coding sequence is TGTGCCAGCAGTGAGGGGGACGGGAGAGGGGTGACCCAGTACTTC.

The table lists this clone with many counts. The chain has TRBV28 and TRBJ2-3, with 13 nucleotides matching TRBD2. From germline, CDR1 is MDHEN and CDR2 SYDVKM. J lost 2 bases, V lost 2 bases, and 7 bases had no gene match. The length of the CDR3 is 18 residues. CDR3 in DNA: TGTGCCAGCAGTTTAGTTATCGGACTAGCGGGGGACACAGATACGCAGTATTTT. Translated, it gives CASSLVIGLAGDTDTQYF. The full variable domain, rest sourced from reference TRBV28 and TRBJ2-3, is DVKVTQSSRYLVKRTGEKVFLECVQDMDHENMFWYRQDPGLGLRLIYFSYDVKMKEKGDIPEGYSVSREKKERFSLILESASTNQTSMYLCASSLVIGLAGDTDTQYFGPGTRLTVL.

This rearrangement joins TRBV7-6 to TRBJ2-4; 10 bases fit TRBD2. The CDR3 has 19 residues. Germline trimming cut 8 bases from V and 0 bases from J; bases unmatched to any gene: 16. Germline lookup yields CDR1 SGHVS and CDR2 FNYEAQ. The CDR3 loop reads CASPISGGRGPLAKNIQYF. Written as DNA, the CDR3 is TGTGCCAGCCCCATTAGCGGGGGGAGGGGGCCCCTAGCCAAAAACATTCAGTACTTC.

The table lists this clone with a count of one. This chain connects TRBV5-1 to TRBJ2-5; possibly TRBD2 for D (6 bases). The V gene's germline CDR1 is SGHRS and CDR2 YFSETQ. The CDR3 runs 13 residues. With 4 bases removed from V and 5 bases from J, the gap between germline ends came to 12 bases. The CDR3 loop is CASSPTSLETQYF. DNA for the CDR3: TGCGCCAGCAGCCCGACTAGTCTGGAGACCCAGTACTTC.

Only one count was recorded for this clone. CDR3 region: CASSLSNLRLVSGANVLTF. CDR3 nucleotide sequence: TGTGCCAGCAGTTTATCGAATTTACGGTTAGTGTCTGGGGCCAACGTCCTGACTTTC. The rearrangement joins TRBV27 to TRBJ2-6; D call uncertain. Trimming removed 0 bases at V and 1 base at J, with 16 bases between. The CDR3 spans 19 residues. Germline V gene data show CDR1 as MNHEY and CDR2 as SMNVEV (reference sequence).

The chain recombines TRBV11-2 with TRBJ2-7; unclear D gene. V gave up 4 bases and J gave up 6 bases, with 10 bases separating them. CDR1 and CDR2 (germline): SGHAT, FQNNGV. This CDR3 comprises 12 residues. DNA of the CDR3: TGTGCCAGCAGCTCGCCCCGGTCCGAGCAGTACTTC. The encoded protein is CASSSPRSEQYF.

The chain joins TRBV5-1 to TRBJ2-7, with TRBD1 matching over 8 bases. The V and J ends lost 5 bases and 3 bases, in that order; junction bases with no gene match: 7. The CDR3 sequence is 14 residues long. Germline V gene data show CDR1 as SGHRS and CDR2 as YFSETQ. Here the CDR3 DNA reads TGCGCCAGCAGAAAGACAGGGGAGATCTACGAGCAGTACTTC. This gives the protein CASRKTGEIYEQYF. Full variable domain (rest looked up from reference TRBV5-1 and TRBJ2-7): KAGVTQTPRYLIKTRGQQVTLSCSPISGHRSVSWYQQTPGQGLQFLFEYFSETQRNKGNFPGRFSGRQFSNSRSEMNVSTLELGDSALYLCASRKTGEIYEQYFGPGTRLTVT.

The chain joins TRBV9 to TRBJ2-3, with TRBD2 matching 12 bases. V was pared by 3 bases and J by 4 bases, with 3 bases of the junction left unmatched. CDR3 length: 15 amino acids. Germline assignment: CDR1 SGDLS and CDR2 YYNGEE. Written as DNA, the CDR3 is TGTGCCAGCAGCGCTAGCGGGAGGGGCCCAGATACGCAGTATTTT. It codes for CASSASGRGPDTQYF.

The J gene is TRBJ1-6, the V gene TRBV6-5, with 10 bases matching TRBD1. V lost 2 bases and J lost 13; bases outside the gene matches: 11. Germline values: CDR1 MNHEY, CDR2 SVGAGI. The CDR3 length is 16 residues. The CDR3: CASSYLHGTGDFPLHF. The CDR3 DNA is TGTGCCAGCAGTTACCTGCACGGGACAGGGGATTTCCCCCTCCACTTT.

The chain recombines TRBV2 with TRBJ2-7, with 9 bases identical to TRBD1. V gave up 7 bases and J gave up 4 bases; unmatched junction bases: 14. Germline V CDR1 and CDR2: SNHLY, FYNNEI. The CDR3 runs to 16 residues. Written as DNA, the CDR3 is TGTGCCAGCACCCCTGCGGGGGACAGGGTTGGGTACGAGCAGTACTTC. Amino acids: CASTPAGDRVGYEQYF.

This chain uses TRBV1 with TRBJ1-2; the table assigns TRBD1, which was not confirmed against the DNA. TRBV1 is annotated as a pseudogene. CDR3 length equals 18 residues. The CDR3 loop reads CTSSQPGQGHIRGYGYTF. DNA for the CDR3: TGCACCAGCAGCCAACCAGGCCAGGGGCACATTCGCGGTTATGGCTACACCTTC.

The CDR3 DNA reads as TGTGCCAGCAGCGTAAACGCGCTAGCGGGAGGGGGAGATACGCAGTATTTT. Protein sequence: CASSVNALAGGGDTQYF. J is TRBJ2-3 and V is TRBV6-4; TRBD2 agrees at 12 bases. The CDR3 contains 17 residues. The ends lost 6 bases at V and 5 bases at J; junction bases unmatched: 12. Germline V gene data show CDR1 as MRHNA and CDR2 as SNTAGT.